What follows are 6 T cell receptor beta chains derived from one specimen sequenced in a study of cytomegalovirus exposure and HLA in healthy donors. 60 Vbeta and 13 Jbeta primers were used in PCR. Sequencing was performed with immunoSEQ multiplex PCR; in TCRdb, only in-frame clones are kept and a portion is missing. The repertoire holds some 120,000 clones, with roughly 79% as singletons. Sequenced: PBMCs. These receptors were collected from a woman aged 40 to 50 in good health and CMV-seronegative.

V gene TRBV19 combines with J gene TRBJ2-3; TRBD2 matches at 9 bases. From germline, CDR1 is LNHDA and CDR2 SQIVND (reference sequence). This CDR3 is built from 16 residues. V shed 5 bases, J shed 4 bases, and the junction held 10 bases outside the gene matches. CDR3 DNA: TGTGCCAGTAGTGTTCCGGGACTAGCAGCAGCAGATACGCAGTATTTT. Translated, it gives CASSVPGLAAADTQYF.

The chain has TRBV7-9 and TRBJ1-2; D not resolved. CDR1 and CDR2 (germline): SEHNR, FQNEAQ (reference sequence). V was clipped by 8 bases and J by 6 bases, with 25 bases between them. The CDR3 loop spans 16 amino acids. For the CDR3, the DNA is TGTGCCAGCTTTGAACTGGGGAGGCAGACCCGCGATGGCTACACCTTC. It specifies CASFELGRQTRDGYTF.

This clone was seen only once. The chain couples TRBV7-9 to TRBJ2-5; D ambiguous. V shed 6 bases and J shed 5 bases, with 16 bases lying between them. The CDR3 runs 14 residues. The germline V gene has CDR1 SEHNR and CDR2 FQNEAQ (reference sequence). The CDR3 here is CASREAWLDETQYF. The CDR3 nucleotides are TGTGCCAGCAGGGAAGCGTGGCTAGACGAGACCCAGTACTTC.

The chain uses TRBV14 and TRBJ2-3, with 7 positions matching TRBD2. This CDR3 is 18 amino acids long. The V gene's germline CDR1 is SGHDN and CDR2 FVKESK. Trimming cost V 0 bases and J 4 bases; bases outside gene matches: 13. The CDR3 sequence is CASSQDWSGGRAADTQYF. CDR3 in DNA: TGTGCCAGCAGCCAAGATTGGTCAGGTGGGAGGGCTGCAGATACGCAGTATTTT.

The J gene is TRBJ2-7, the V gene TRBV5-8, with 12 bases aligning to TRBD1. V lost 5 bases, J lost 3 bases, and 9 bases stayed unmatched. The V gene's germline CDR1 is SGHTS and CDR2 YDEGEE. The CDR3 spans 16 residues. CDR3 nucleotide sequence: TGTGCCAGCAGACCCACCGGGACAGGGGGCGTCTACGAGCAGTACTTC. Amino acid sequence: CASRPTGTGGVYEQYF.

V usage is TRBV5-1 and J usage is TRBJ2-7, with 8 bases that match TRBD2. The CDR3 loop spans 19 amino acids. With V trimmed by 0 bases and J by 2 bases, 16 bases remained unmatched. Germline CDR1 and CDR2: SGHRS and YFSETQ. The CDR3 loop is CASSLAAAQVIAGPYEQYF. The CDR3 bases are TGCGCCAGCAGCTTGGCCGCGGCGCAGGTGATAGCGGGGCCCTACGAGCAGTACTTC.